This T cell receptor beta chain came from a study of blood T cell repertoires in COVID-19. Study-level background: Acute and convalescent COVID-19 samples came from the United States, Italy and Spain. The cDNA or gDNA used as material had been derived from T cells, B-cell-depleted T cells, or PBMCs.

V lost 0 bases to trimming and J lost 0 bases; unmatched junction nucleotides: 5. Per germline, CDR1 SGDLS and CDR2 YYNGEE. The CDR3 extends over 16 amino acids. As originally analysed: The assay estimated nucleated cells by amplifying reference gene primers. Method: immunoSEQ multiplex PCR; TCRdb's copy keeps in-frame clones and lacks some. V and J calls and clone size are those listed in that table; D and trimming were worked out from the DNA. Here the sample spans 150,000 to 200,000 clones, about 88% being singletons. The clonotype originates from a woman older than 75 with acute or convalescent COVID-19. Sequencing was performed on peripheral blood. V is TRBV9 and J is TRBJ1-2, with TRBD1 matching over 7 bases. The CDR3 bases are TGTGCCAGCAGCGTAGCCAGGGGGACGGCTAACTATGGCTACACCTTC. It encodes CASSVARGTANYGYTF.